This entry lists 18 T cell receptor beta chains sequenced from one sample in a study of glioma-infiltrating T cells after dendritic cell vaccination. Method: immunoSEQ multiplex PCR; TCRdb's copy keeps in-frame clones and lacks some. The sample lists 90,000 to 100,000 clones, 79% occurring once. The source material was blood, sampled before dendritic cell vaccination. Receptors originate from a human donor with glioblastoma.

The genes are TRBV10-3 and TRBJ2-7; 9 bases match TRBD1. The junction had 4 bases not matched to a gene; V was cut back by 5 bases and J by 2 bases. The CDR3 is 14 residues long. Germline V gene lookup returns CDR1 ENHRY and CDR2 SYGVKD. The CDR3 spells CAISPGQGAYEQYF. The CDR3 DNA reads as TGTGCCATCAGTCCGGGACAGGGAGCCTACGAGCAGTACTTC.

This rearrangement joins TRBV28 to TRBJ1-5, with TRBD1 identical over 10 bases. Germline values: CDR1 MDHEN, CDR2 SYDVKM. This CDR3 has 14 amino acids. V lost 5 bases and J lost 9; bases outside the gene matches: 7. As DNA, the CDR3 is TGTGCCAGCAGTCTCGGACAGGGGGGTCGGCCCCAGCATTTT. This translates into CASSLGQGGRPQHF.

The chain couples TRBV6-1 to TRBJ2-5; TRBD2 aligns across 12 bases. This CDR3 has 15 amino acids. V was pared by 4 bases and J by 5 bases, with 5 bases of the junction left unmatched. From germline, CDR1 is MNHNS and CDR2 SASEGT. The CDR3 is CASSVTSGGGETQYF. The CDR3 nucleotides read TGTGCCAGCAGTGTGACTAGCGGGGGAGGTGAGACCCAGTACTTC.

The chain recombines TRBV10-1 with TRBJ2-1; D perhaps matches TRBD1 (5 bases). V was trimmed by 3 bases and J by 0 bases, leaving 9 bases between them. The CDR3 length is 15 residues. The germline CDR1 and CDR2 sequences are WNHNN and SYGVQD (reference sequence). CDR3: CASSDWQGSYNEQFF. Written as DNA, the CDR3 is TGCGCCAGCAGTGATTGGCAGGGCTCCTACAATGAGCAGTTCTTC.

In its sample, this clone was seen many times. This chain uses TRBV19 with TRBJ1-4, with TRBD1 matching 9 bases. CDR3 length equals 16 residues. CDR1 is LNHDA, CDR2 SQIVND, per germline (reference sequence). V was clipped by 5 bases and J by 6 bases; unmatched bases: 10. CDR3: CASSPGQGRPDEKLFF. CDR3 in DNA: TGTGCCAGTAGTCCCGGACAGGGGCGTCCGGATGAAAAACTGTTTTTT.

The chain employs TRBV9 and TRBJ1-2; no reliable D call. The CDR3 is made up of 14 amino acids. Looked up from germline, CDR1 is SGDLS and CDR2 is YYNGEE. Trimming took 4 bases from V and 5 from J, leaving 15 bases between them. CDR3 protein: CASSPGIEEYGYTF. The DNA of the CDR3 is TGTGCCAGCAGCCCCGGGATTGAAGAATATGGCTACACCTTC.

V gene TRBV11-2 combines with J gene TRBJ2-3, with D perhaps TRBD2 (7 bases). CDR1 is SGHAT, CDR2 FQNNGV, per germline. The length of the CDR3 is 13 residues. Trimming took 4 bases from V and 5 from J, leaving 10 bases between them. Here the CDR3 reads CASSSGGRDTQYF. The CDR3, as DNA: TGTGCCAGCAGCTCGGGGGGCCGAGATACGCAGTATTTT.

The chain carries TRBV19 and TRBJ2-7; D is ambiguous. Germline V gene data show CDR1 as LNHDA and CDR2 as SQIVND (reference sequence). The CDR3 consists of 14 residues. The ends were cut back, 6 bases at V and 0 bases at J, with 12 bases in the middle. In DNA, the CDR3 is TGTGCCAGTAGCCTCGCCAGAAGCTCCTACGAGCAGTACTTC. Translation: CASSLARSSYEQYF.

This clone was detected only a few times. The V gene is TRBV5-5, the J gene TRBJ2-1, with a possible D match to TRBD1 (5 bases). The CDR3 contains 15 residues. V lost 1 base and J lost 10, with 18 bases in between. Germline V lookup: CDR1 SGHKS, CDR2 YYEKEE (reference sequence). The CDR3: CASSLIQAFQKEQFF. In DNA form, the CDR3 reads TGTGCCAGCAGCTTGATACAGGCCTTTCAAAAGGAGCAGTTCTTC.

This clone has a single count. The chain combines TRBV5-1 with TRBJ1-4, with 11 bases lining up with TRBD1. Germline CDR1 reads SGHRS; CDR2 reads YFSETQ. This CDR3 region has 14 residues. The junction had 3 bases not matched to a gene; V was cut back by 3 bases and J by 8 bases. In DNA form, the CDR3 reads TGCGCCAGCAGCTCTGGACAGGGGGCGGAAAAACTGTTTTTT. This gives the protein CASSSGQGAEKLFF.

The rearrangement links TRBV7-3 to TRBJ2-5, with a possible D match to TRBD1 (6 bases). CDR1 is SGHTA, CDR2 FQGTGA, per germline. This CDR3 comprises 13 residues. Trimming left V 5 bases short and J 1 base short, with 8 bases between. CDR3 in DNA: TGTGCCAGCAGCACAGGGTTCCAAGAGACCCAGTACTTC. Translated: CASSTGFQETQYF.

This clone has just a few counts. V gene TRBV5-1 combines with J gene TRBJ1-1; 7 bases fit TRBD1. Germline-derived CDR1 and CDR2 are SGHRS and YFSETQ. Losses at the gene ends were 4 bases for V and 4 bases for J; bases not matched to a gene: 10. This CDR3 spans 15 amino acids. Here the CDR3 reads CASSLSNTGATEAFF. The CDR3 region has the DNA TGCGCCAGCAGCCTCTCTAATACAGGGGCCACTGAAGCTTTCTTT.

The chain recombines TRBV2 with TRBJ1-5; D is unresolved. Germline assignment: CDR1 SNHLY and CDR2 FYNNEI. V was pared by 4 bases and J by 1 base, with 5 bases between. This CDR3 is 13 amino acids long. The DNA for the CDR3 is TGTGCCAGCAGTGGAGGAAGCAATCAGCCCCAGCATTTT. Protein sequence: CASSGGSNQPQHF.

The V and J genes are TRBV6-1 and TRBJ1-5, with TRBD1 as a possible D gene (6 bases). Per the germline V gene, CDR1 is MNHNS and CDR2 is SASEGT. Trimming took off 9 bases at V and 3 bases at J, with 12 bases between the two ends. The CDR3 is made up of 13 amino acids. CDR3: CASSGQNNQPQHF. The DNA of the CDR3 is TGTGCCAGTTCGGGACAAAACAATCAGCCCCAGCATTTT.

The chain is built from TRBV27 and TRBJ2-7, with unresolved D. The length of the CDR3 is 15 residues. Trimming pared 3 bases from V and 12 bases from J, leaving 24 bases between. CDR1 is MNHEY, CDR2 SMNVEV, per germline (reference sequence). The CDR3 DNA reads as TGTGCCAGCAGTTTTTCCGGTCCTCCTGGTCACGTCCCGTACTTC. It codes for CASSFSGPPGHVPYF.

This chain uses TRBV30 with TRBJ2-7, with 11 bases fitting TRBD1. Germline CDR1 GTSNPN, CDR2 SVGIG (reference sequence). The CDR3 contains 15 residues. V trimming: 4 bases; J trimming: 4 bases; junction bases outside the gene matches: 9. Written as DNA, the CDR3 is TGTGCCTGGATCTTGGACAGGGGGCCCTGGTACGAGCAGTACTTC. Translation gives CAWILDRGPWYEQYF.

This chain uses TRBV30 with TRBJ1-6; D call uncertain. V lost 2 bases and J lost 9, with 11 bases in between. The CDR3 consists of 13 residues. The germline V gene has CDR1 GTSNPN and CDR2 SVGIG (reference sequence). The chain's CDR3 is CAWSKGTSSPLHF. CDR3 nucleotides: TGTGCCTGGAGTAAGGGTACTAGTTCACCCCTCCACTTT. Supplemented by reference TRBV30 and TRBJ1-6, the full variable domain reads SQTIHQWPATLVQPVGSPLSLECTVEGTSNPNLYWYRQAAGRGLQLLFYSVGIGQISSEVPQNLSASRPQDRQFILSSKKLLLSDSGFYLCAWSKGTSSPLHFGNGTRLTVT.

V usage is TRBV15 and J usage is TRBJ2-5; tentative D call: TRBD2 (5 bases). The V gene's germline CDR1 is LNHNV and CDR2 YYDKDF (reference sequence). Trimming took 0 bases from V and 2 from J, leaving 10 bases between them. CDR3 length equals 15 residues. The CDR3 reads CATSRERLPQETQYF. In DNA form, the CDR3 reads TGTGCCACCAGCAGAGAACGACTACCACAAGAGACCCAGTACTTC. Drawing the rest from reference TRBV15 and TRBJ2-5, the complete variable domain is DAMVIQNPRYQVTQFGKPVTLSCSQTLNHNVMYWYQQKSSQAPKLLFHYYDKDFNNEADTPDNFQSRRPNTSFCFLDIRSPGLGDTAMYLCATSRERLPQETQYFGPGTRLLVL.